What follows are 32 T cell receptor beta chains derived from one specimen sequenced in a study of regulatory T cells in long-lasting Graves disease. Documented time point: newly diagnosed GD, antithyroid drugs for less than 3 months. Isolated PBMC RNA provided the starting material for the TCR library. Building of the TCR beta libraries involved iRepertoire HTBI primers and Arm-PCR of CDR3 regions. TCRdb analysed the multiplex PCR reads with MiXCR anew, one entry per CDR3 protein. The sample holds some 370,000 distinct CDR3 sequences, about 11% seen once. The data also belong to a second study, concerning T cells in Graves' hyperthyroidism and ophthalmopathy.

Sequences were derived from peripheral blood mononuclear cells (PBMCs), sampled at new diagnosis, from a patient treated with antithyroid drugs. All receptors come from a woman younger than 30 with Graves disease.

This clonotype was found a few times. The CDR3 DNA is TGTGCCAGCGGACGAAATCCGCCCCCGGGGAAAAACATTCAGTACTTC. The encoded protein is CASGRNPPPGKNIQYF. This chain connects TRBV28 to TRBJ2-4, with D perhaps matching TRBD2 (5 bases). The CDR3 sequence is 16 residues long. The V end was cut by 8 bases, the J end by 4 bases, with 21 bases between. Germline-derived CDR1 and CDR2 are MDHEN and SYDVKM.

In this sample, this clonotype turned up a few times. This sequence may be a read error, since a much larger clone differs from it by one base. J is TRBJ2-5 and V is TRBV6-1; 12 bases are shared with TRBD2. The CDR3 runs to 18 residues. Germline V gene sequence: CDR1 MNHNS, CDR2 SASEGT. CDR3 sequence reads: CAGSQRRPLAGGKETQYF. CDR3 coding DNA: TGTGCCGGCAGTCAACGAAGACCACTAGCGGGAGGCAAAGAGACCCAGTACTTC.

This clonotype was counted ten times or more. This chain connects TRBV28 to TRBJ2-7; the D is unclear. CDR1 MDHEN and CDR2 SYDVKM come from the germline V gene. Deletions cut 8 bases from V and 2 bases from J, with 10 bases between. The CDR3 loop spans 12 amino acids. CDR3 in DNA: TGTGCCAGCTCGACGCCTACCTACGAGCAGTACTTC. This translates into CASSTPTYEQYF.

This clonotype turned up a few times. The CDR3 DNA reads as TGTGCCAGCAGCTGGTTGAACTATGGCTACACCTTC. Translated: CASSWLNYGYTF. This chain joins TRBV7-2 and TRBJ1-2; D uncertain. The V end was cut by 4 bases, the J end by 2 bases, with 5 bases between. Looked up from germline, CDR1 is SGHTA and CDR2 is FQGNSA. The CDR3 is 12 amino acids.

This clonotype has a count of ten or more. The chain carries TRBV12-5 and TRBJ1-3, with D maybe TRBD1 (5 bases). Trimming took 1 base from V and 8 from J, leaving 12 bases between them. Germline-derived CDR1 and CDR2 are LGHNT and FRNRAP. The CDR3 consists of 14 residues. The CDR3 loop is CASGLEGRRDTIYF. CDR3 sequence (DNA): TGTGCTAGTGGTTTGGAGGGGAGGCGAGACACCATATATTTT. Full variable domain (outside the CDR3, taken from reference TRBV12-5 and TRBJ1-3): DARVTQTPRHKVTEMGQEVTMRCQPILGHNTVFWYRQTMMQGLELLAYFRNRAPLDDSGMPKDRFSAEMPDATLATLKIQPSEPRDSAVYFCASGLEGRRDTIYFGEGSWLTVV.

This clonotype came up a few times. J is TRBJ1-5 and V is TRBV10-2; D remains unclear. CDR1 and CDR2 (germline): WSHSY, SAAADI. Trimming cost V 6 bases and J 7 bases, with 19 bases left between them. The CDR3 is 15 amino acids. The CDR3 loop is CASRSGRLQRQPQHF. Here the CDR3 DNA reads TGCGCCAGCAGATCGGGCCGACTCCAGAGGCAGCCCCAGCATTTT.

This clonotype was counted at least ten times. V gene TRBV2 combines with J gene TRBJ1-2, with D possibly matching TRBD1 (6 bases). Germline-derived CDR1 and CDR2 are SNHLY and FYNNEI. With 9 bases removed from V and 2 bases from J, the gap between germline ends came to 16 bases. CDR3 length equals 14 residues. The DNA of the CDR3 is TGTGCCAGTTCCGCGTCCCAGGGGAACTATGGCTACACCTTC. This codes for CASSASQGNYGYTF.

The chain couples TRBV27 to TRBJ1-5; possible D gene TRBD1, 5 bases. The CDR3 has 16 residues. Germline CDR1 MNHEY, CDR2 SMNVEV (reference sequence). The V gene lost 4 bases and the J gene lost 2 bases, with 15 bases spanning the gap. The CDR3 sequence: CASSSEAGEGNQPQHF. For the CDR3, the DNA is TGTGCCAGCAGTTCCGAGGCGGGGGAAGGCAATCAGCCCCAGCATTTT.

The V call is TRBV5-1, the J call TRBJ1-2; D gene ambiguous. V gave up 4 bases and J gave up 0 bases, with 7 bases separating them. CDR1 and CDR2 from the germline V gene are SGHRS and YFSETQ. This CDR3 comprises 13 residues. Written as DNA, the CDR3 is TGCGCCAGCAGCCTGACGACTAACTATGGCTACACCTTC. This translates into CASSLTTNYGYTF. The complete variable domain, with remaining parts taken from reference TRBV5-1 and TRBJ1-2, reads KAGVTQTPRYLIKTRGQQVTLSCSPISGHRSVSWYQQTPGQGLQFLFEYFSETQRNKGNFPGRFSGRQFSNSRSEMNVSTLELGDSALYLCASSLTTNYGYTFGSGTRLTVV.

This clonotype was counted a few times. Since a much larger clone is just one base distant, this may be a read error. CDR3 amino acids: CVSSLGGSAFF. CDR3 in DNA: TGTGTCAGCAGCTTGGGGGGTTCAGCTTTCTTT. V and J are TRBV11-2 and TRBJ2-3, with a possible D match to TRBD1 (5 bases). The DNA end favors TRBJ1-1, so the J call may be wrong. There are 11 residues in the CDR3. Germline CDR1 SGHAT, CDR2 FQNNGV.

In this sample, this clonotype turned up many times. The J gene is TRBJ2-7, the V gene TRBV7-3; the D gene could be TRBD1 or TRBD2 (5 bases each). Trimming shortened V by 6 bases and J by 2 bases, and 14 bases separated the two germline ends. The CDR3 is made up of 14 amino acids. Germline V gene lookup returns CDR1 SGHTA and CDR2 FQGTGA. The CDR3 sequence is CASSSGTATYEQYV. As DNA, the CDR3 is TGTGCCAGCAGTTCCGGGACGGCTACCTACGAGCAGTACGTC.

This clonotype was found many times. The V gene is TRBV7-2, the J gene TRBJ2-7; TRBD2 matches 11 bases. Germline loops: CDR1 SGHTA, CDR2 FQGNSA. The junction had 5 bases not matched to a gene; V was cut back by 1 base and J by 0 bases. This CDR3 has 17 amino acids. The CDR3 here is CASSLVSTSGSSYEQYF. Here the CDR3 DNA reads TGTGCCAGCAGCTTAGTTAGCACTAGCGGGAGCTCCTACGAGCAGTACTTC.

This clonotype was picked up a small number of times. The J gene is TRBJ2-3, the V gene TRBV5-1, with TRBD1 matching over 7 bases. The junction had 13 bases not matched to a gene; V was cut back by 4 bases and J by 2 bases. The CDR3 has 17 residues. CDR1 is SGHRS and CDR2 is YFSETQ in the germline V gene. CDR3 loop: CASSGPLRQGHTDTQYF. In nucleotides, the CDR3 is TGCGCCAGCAGCGGCCCCCTACGACAGGGACACACAGATACGCAGTATTTT.

This clonotype was seen at least ten times. The chain employs TRBV10-3 and TRBJ2-1, with 7 bases matching TRBD2. J was trimmed by 6 bases and V by 7 bases; bases with no gene match: 6. This CDR3 is 13 amino acids long. The germline gives CDR1 ENHRY, CDR2 SYGVKD. For the CDR3, the DNA is TGTGCCATCAAGCTAGCGGAGCCCAATGAGCAGTTCTTC. Its translation: CAIKLAEPNEQFF.

This clonotype was observed at least ten times. Written as DNA, the CDR3 is TGTGCCAGCAGCCGCACTGAGTCAGGGGGCGCGGATGGCTACACCTTC. Protein sequence: CASSRTESGGADGYTF. The chain uses TRBV7-9 and TRBJ1-2, with 8 bases identical to TRBD1. CDR1 is SEHNR, CDR2 FQNEAQ, per germline (reference sequence). This CDR3 region has 16 residues. V lost 5 bases, J lost 6 bases, and 14 bases stayed unmatched.

The chain recombines TRBV7-2 with TRBJ2-3, with D tentatively TRBD2 (6 bases). CDR1 and CDR2 from the germline V gene are SGHTA and FQGNSA. V lost 1 base and J 5 bases, leaving 16 bases between the germline ends. The CDR3 is 16 residues long. In DNA form, the CDR3 reads TGTGCCAGCAGCTTAGTATTCATGGGTAGCGGAGATACGCAGTATTTT. Protein sequence: CASSLVFMGSGDTQYF.

The chain is built from TRBV19 and TRBJ2-6; D is unresolved. V lost 7 bases and J 4 bases, leaving 14 bases between the germline ends. The CDR3 length is 15 residues. In germline, CDR1 is LNHDA, CDR2 SQIVND (reference sequence). CDR3 loop: CASTLSALGANVLTF. CDR3 nucleotides: TGTGCCAGTACCCTATCGGCCTTGGGGGCCAACGTCCTGACTTTC.

This clonotype was found a few times. The chain couples TRBV19 to TRBJ2-1, with D hard to call. The CDR3 spans 13 residues. Germline CDR1 LNHDA, CDR2 SQIVND (reference sequence). Trimming left V 10 bases short and J 0 bases short, with 10 bases between. This chain's CDR3 is CATAENSYNEQFF. DNA of the CDR3: TGTGCCACCGCGGAAAACTCCTACAATGAGCAGTTCTTC.

This clonotype appeared many times. Germline and junction disagree at one end, which may indicate a read error. This rearrangement joins TRBV5-5 to TRBJ1-1, with unresolved D. In germline, CDR1 is SGHKS, CDR2 YYEKEE (reference sequence). This CDR3 spans 15 amino acids. The CDR3 sequence: CASSLAVQDLTEAFF. CDR3 in DNA: TGCGCCAGCAGCTTGGCGGTTCAGGACTTAACTGAAGCTTTCTTT.

This clonotype has a count of ten or more. The chain recombines TRBV5-4 with TRBJ2-5, with D unresolved. The germline CDR1 and CDR2 sequences are SGHNT and YYREEE (reference sequence). Trimming cost V 0 bases and J 3 bases, with 12 bases left between them. The CDR3 sequence is 15 residues long. This chain's CDR3 is CASSLAGLVEETQYF. As DNA, the CDR3 is TGTGCCAGCAGCTTGGCCGGGTTAGTCGAAGAGACCCAGTACTTC.

In its sample, this clonotype was seen many times. This sequence joins TRBV20-1 and TRBJ1-6, with unresolved D. The CDR3 spans 13 residues. CDR1 DFQATT and CDR2 SNEGSKA come from the germline V gene (reference sequence). The germline V and J ends were trimmed by 6 bases and 8 bases, with 14 bases remaining between them. In DNA, the CDR3 is TGCAGTGCCATTGGGTTGAGTGATTCACCCCTCCACTTT. It yields the protein CSAIGLSDSPLHF.

A few counts support this clonotype. Just one base apart from a much larger clone, this may be a read error. V and J are TRBV7-2 and TRBJ2-5; TRBD2 might be the D (5 bases). The CDR3 has 19 amino acids. Germline loops: CDR1 SGHTA, CDR2 FQGNSA. V was shortened by 0 bases and J by 5 bases, with 25 bases between the two germline ends. CDR3 nucleotide sequence: TGTGCCAGCAGCTTAGCGTCATCAGGTTGGAGGAGGCGTGGGGAGACCCAGTACTTC. This sequence encodes CASSLASSGWRRRGETQYF.

This clonotype has a handful of counts. This sequence may be a read error, since a much larger clone differs from it by one base. The missing conserved phenylalanine or tryptophan at the end of this CDR3 makes a read error likely. CDR3: CASTLDRAYEQYL. CDR3 sequence (DNA): TGTGCCAGCACCCTGGACAGGGCTTACGAGCAGTACCTC. This chain connects TRBV6-2 or TRBV6-3 to TRBJ2-7; the match to TRBD1 covers 8 bases. Germline-derived CDR1 and CDR2 are MNHEY and SVGEGT. V lost 7 bases to trimming and J lost 4 bases; unmatched junction nucleotides: 6. The CDR3 length is 13 residues.

This clonotype turned up a few times. The chain is built from TRBV7-2 and TRBJ2-2; D is uncertain. V lost 1 base to trimming and J lost 6 bases, with 6 bases between them. This CDR3 has 13 amino acids. Germline V CDR1 and CDR2: SGHTA, FQGNSA. In DNA form, the CDR3 reads TGTGCCAGCAGCTTAGAGGTGTCCGGGGAGCTGTTTTTT. It codes for CASSLEVSGELFF.

This clonotype was detected a few times. This chain connects TRBV3-1 to TRBJ2-5; either TRBD1 or TRBD2 may fit D (6 bases each). V gave up 6 bases and J gave up 1 base, with 15 bases separating them. The CDR3 sequence is 15 residues long. CDR1 LGHDT and CDR2 YNNKEL come from the germline V gene (reference sequence). In DNA form, the CDR3 reads TGTGCCAGCAGTCGGCTGGGGGGCGGCCAAGAGACCCAGTACTTC. This encodes CASSRLGGGQETQYF.

The table lists this clonotype with a count of one. This probably arose from a read error, given a far larger clone one base away. V is TRBV11-1 and J is TRBJ2-5; TRBD1 might be the D (6 bases). V was cut by 4 bases and J by 11 bases, with 17 bases left in between. Germline V gives CDR1 SGHAT, CDR2 FQDESV (reference sequence). The CDR3 sequence is 13 residues long. CDR3 sequence reads: CASSWTDYNEQYF. In DNA, the CDR3 is TGTGCCAGCAGCTGGACAGACTACAATGAGCAGTACTTC.

The sample holds many counts of this clonotype. The V and J genes are TRBV7-2 and TRBJ1-1; D is possibly TRBD1 (6 bases). The CDR3 consists of 15 residues. Germline CDR1 SGHTA, CDR2 FQGNSA. Trimming removed 2 bases at V and 4 bases at J, with 14 bases between. CDR3 nucleotides: TGTGCCAGCAGCTTAAATTGGGGGCGCCGCACTGAAGCTTTCTTT. Translation: CASSLNWGRRTEAFF.

This clonotype was detected many times. The chain combines TRBV28 with TRBJ2-7; D not resolved. Germline assignment: CDR1 MDHEN and CDR2 SYDVKM. Trimming removed 6 bases at V and 3 bases at J, with 6 bases between. The CDR3 extends over 11 amino acids. The CDR3 nucleotides are TGTGCCAGCAGGGGTAACTACGAGCAGTACTTC. Its translation: CASRGNYEQYF.

This clonotype was observed many times. V gene TRBV7-6 combines with J gene TRBJ1-4, with D unclear. Looked up from germline, CDR1 is SGHVS and CDR2 is FNYEAQ. The germline V and J ends were trimmed by 4 bases and 5 bases, with 14 bases remaining between them. The CDR3 is 15 residues long. CDR3 sequence (DNA): TGTGCCAGCAGCTCGTGGGCTGAGGAGAATGAAAAACTGTTTTTT. This translates into CASSSWAEENEKLFF.

In its sample, this clonotype was seen many times. The chain couples TRBV7-6 to TRBJ2-3; D ambiguous. With 1 base removed from V and 6 bases from J, the gap between germline ends came to 14 bases. This CDR3 spans 15 amino acids. Germline loops: CDR1 SGHVS, CDR2 FNYEAQ. In DNA, the CDR3 is TGTGCCAGCAGCTTAGAGGCTGGGGTTGATGATACGCAGTATTTT. Residues: CASSLEAGVDDTQYF.

This clonotype was counted a few times. The chain combines TRBV11-2 with TRBJ2-7; weak D call: TRBD1 (6 bases). In germline, CDR1 is SGHAT, CDR2 FQNNGV. The V end was cut by 2 bases, the J end by 4 bases, with 12 bases between. The length of the CDR3 is 14 residues. The CDR3 coding sequence is TGTGCCAGCAGCTTATACGGACAGACTTACGAGCAGTACGTC. Its protein is CASSLYGQTYEQYV.

Of note for this clonotype: Compared with germline, one end of the junction differs, possibly owing to a read error. The chain couples TRBV7-6 to TRBJ2-2; weak D call: TRBD2 (6 bases). The length of the CDR3 is 15 residues. Germline values: CDR1 SGHVS, CDR2 FNYEAQ. The CDR3 loop is CASSSLGGLTRELFF. The CDR3 coding sequence is TGTGCCAGCAGTTCTCTCGGGGGTCTCACCAGGGAGCTGTTTTTT.